Sequencing of this TCR beta chain was carried out in a study of blood T cell repertoires in COVID-19 (dated by TCRdb to 2020 to 2021). As for the study more broadly: Samples from collaborators originated in the United States, Italy and Spain and spanned both the acute and convalescent phases of COVID-19. The material from the prospective study consisted of cDNA or gDNA derived from T cells, B-cell-depleted T cells, or PBMCs. Deeply sampled blood TCRbeta repertoires from subjects exposed to, actively infected with, or recovered from COVID-19 were included in the dataset. A freely available public database, intended as a resource for researchers studying the immune response to SARS-CoV-2, is where the repertoires were released. Samples came from the ongoing ImmuneRACE study (first 160 participants) plus 1,254 subjects from 6 global collaborators. The sample metadata nearly always contained a de-identified subject ID, COVID-19 status, age in years and sex. Where HLA class I and class II types were available, the types were taken from metadata supplied by the sample provider, not from assay-based typing.

Between the V and J ends, shortened by 4 bases and 1 base respectively, the junction contains 13 bases. CDR1 and CDR2 are drawn from the germline V gene: SGHAT, FQNNGV. From its cysteine to its phenylalanine, the CDR3 spans 15 amino acids. Only the CDR3 part of the read is kept: 45 bases, read in frame from the first base. The collaborating institutions used their own protocols to collect whole blood in K2EDTA tubes. For TCRbeta analysis, collaborator samples were shipped as frozen whole blood, as isolated PBMCs, or as DNA extracted from either sample type. For this clone: Its binding antigen is unknown. Qualities for individual bases were not recorded, and no much larger clone is one base off.

The paper's findings and limits, for the study overall: The amount of clinical and demographic metadata varied by source and participant and was provided uncurated.

TCRbeta CDR3 regions were amplified from genomic DNA using the immunoSEQ Assay, a bias-controlled multiplex PCR. The original pipeline was this. The number of nucleated cells in each sample was estimated from the amplification of reference gene primers within the assay. Sequence reads were collapsed and filtered to measure the absolute abundance of every unique TCRbeta CDR3 rearrangement. For each sample, productive Simpson clonality was calculated as the square root of Simpson's diversity index over productive rearrangements. In its TCRdb copy, this immuneACCESS table keeps in-frame sequences only and misses some clones. Where compared with another copy, unresolved V genes explain less than half of these, and the others have no known cause. D and trimming come from the DNA, and the V and J calls and clone size come from that table. Present in this sample are some 230,000 clones, roughly 81% of which were seen just once. Jointly, the top ten make up 0.85% to 1% of the sample.

The chain links TRBV11-2 with TRBJ2-5; the D gene cannot be named for sure. The sequence was collected from a man between 40 and 49 years old with acute or convalescent COVID-19. The sequencing sample was made of peripheral blood. The nucleotide sequence reads TGTGCCAGCAGCTCGAGTCGGAGATCCCAAGAGACCCAGTACTTC. It is translated as CASSSSRRSQETQYF.